What follows is one T cell receptor (beta chain) and its context. Its cognate antigen is unknown. This sample was included in a study of monozygotic twins with inflammatory bowel disease. The CDR3 covers 13 residues. Germline V gene lookup returns CDR1 SGHVS and CDR2 FQNEAQ. Each CDR3 protein gets one entry in TCRdb, which reprocessed the 5' RACE reads and gives no DNA. This sample contains some 450,000 distinct CDR3 sequences. Overall study results and limits: Against healthy co-twins, IBD patients had lower TCRbeta diversity (measured by inverse Simpson).

This receptor was obtained from a human donor with ulcerative colitis or Crohn's disease, or a healthy co-twin of an affected twin (not recorded which). The sequenced sample was blood. This sequence joins TRBV7-8 and TRBJ2-5. The CDR3 protein is CASSSNNGETQYF.